This TCR beta chain was identified during a study of T cells in localized non-small cell lung cancer. Study results and limitations: Elevated circulating T cell density in blood was associated with longer overall survival. Uninvolved adjacent lung had the highest recorded T cell clonality, with tumor below it.

Germline V CDR1 and CDR2: SGDLS, YYNGEE. V lost 4 bases, J lost 2 bases, and 16 bases lay in between. This CDR3 comprises 16 residues. To note about this clone: The antigen is not known.

TCRdb's copy holds only in-frame clones and misses some; the assay was immunoSEQ multiplex PCR. This table holds over 4,500 clones, 85% found once. The receptor was derived from a woman between 35 and 75 years old with stage II lung adenocarcinoma. Sequenced material: PBMCs, taken before any cancer treatment. The chain recombines TRBV9 with TRBJ2-1; TRBD2 might be the D (6 bases). The CDR3 DNA follows: TGTGCCAGCAGCCAACCCGGAGTAGCGGCCTACAATGAGCAGTTCTTC. It yields the protein CASSQPGVAAYNEQFF.